The 19 T cell receptor beta chains below all came from one sample that was sequenced in a study of graft-versus-host responses after intestinal transplantation. Assay used: immunoSEQ multiplex PCR; TCRdb lists only in-frame clones, some missing. The sample comprises some 9,600 clones, 88% of which are singletons, and 9.9% rests with the top ten. The material sequenced was PBMCs, taken 240 to 250 days after intestinal transplant. The receptors derive from a human patient who received an intestinal transplant, so some T cells may come from the graft donor.

The V call is TRBV6-5, the J call TRBJ2-7, with 8 bases aligning to TRBD1. Germline V lookup: CDR1 MNHEY, CDR2 SVGAGI. Trimming took 2 bases from V and 7 from J; bases not matched to a gene: 7. This CDR3 is 14 amino acids long. The CDR3 here is CASSYGQGAREQYF. The CDR3 bases are TGTGCCAGCAGTTACGGGCAGGGGGCGCGGGAGCAGTACTTC.

The chain combines TRBV28 with TRBJ2-7; 8 bases are shared with TRBD1. This CDR3 has 16 residues. Trimming at V came to 5 bases and at J to 5 bases, leaving 14 bases not matched to a gene. Germline V gene data show CDR1 as MDHEN and CDR2 as SYDVKM. CDR3 sequence reads: CASSLDRGSPVDEQYF. The CDR3 coding sequence is TGTGCCAGCAGTCTAGACAGGGGCTCACCCGTCGACGAGCAGTACTTC. Complete variable domain (other parts from reference TRBV28 and TRBJ2-7): DVKVTQSSRYLVKRTGEKVFLECVQDMDHENMFWYRQDPGLGLRLIYFSYDVKMKEKGDIPEGYSVSREKKERFSLILESASTNQTSMYLCASSLDRGSPVDEQYFGPGTRLTVT.

This chain uses TRBV28 with TRBJ2-1; D not certain. The germline V gene has CDR1 MDHEN and CDR2 SYDVKM. Trimming left V 3 bases short and J 0 bases short, with 9 bases between. The CDR3 totals 15 residues. Here the CDR3 reads CASSFQPYSYNEQFF. The CDR3, as DNA: TGTGCCAGCAGTTTCCAGCCCTACTCCTACAATGAGCAGTTCTTC.

On this clone: One end of the junction does not line up with germline, which may come from a read error. V usage is TRBV6-1 and J usage is TRBJ1-2; unclear D gene. The CDR3 is 16 amino acids. CDR1 and CDR2 (germline): MNHNS, SASEGT. CDR3 region: CANSEETGWSRDGYTF. DNA for the CDR3: TGTGCCAACAGTGAAGAGACGGGATGGTCTCGTGATGGCTACACCTTC.

This clone was observed a few times. The V call is TRBV5-4, the J call TRBJ1-2; D is possibly TRBD1 (5 bases). This CDR3 has 15 residues. Looked up from germline, CDR1 is SGHNT and CDR2 is YYREEE (reference sequence). The V gene lost 0 bases and the J gene lost 5 bases, with 14 bases spanning the gap. CDR3 in amino acids: CASSLVRQSGYGYTF. The CDR3 region has the DNA TGTGCCAGCAGCTTGGTACGACAGTCAGGTTATGGCTACACCTTC. Full variable domain (missing parts from reference TRBV5-4 and TRBJ1-2): ETGVTQSPTHLIKTRGQQVTLRCSSQSGHNTVSWYQQALGQGPQFIFQYYREEENGRGNFPPRFSGLQFPNYSSELNVNALELDDSALYLCASSLVRQSGYGYTFGSGTRLTVV.

V gene TRBV13 combines with J gene TRBJ2-3, with 15 bases fitting TRBD2. V lost 6 bases and J lost 10; bases outside the gene matches: 8. CDR1 and CDR2 (germline): PRHDT, FYEKMQ (reference sequence). The CDR3 sequence is 15 residues long. The CDR3 spells CASRPRTSGREAQYF. Written as DNA, the CDR3 is TGTGCCAGCAGACCCCGGACTAGCGGGAGGGAGGCGCAGTATTTT.

The V gene is TRBV7-9, the J gene TRBJ1-1, with D unresolved. Germline CDR1 and CDR2: SEHNR and FQNEAQ (reference sequence). V was shortened by 2 bases and J by 10 bases, with 14 bases between the two germline ends. The CDR3 extends over 13 amino acids. The CDR3 is CASSLSGGFRAFF. The CDR3 nucleotides read TGTGCCAGCAGCTTATCGGGCGGCTTTCGAGCTTTCTTT.

The rearrangement joins TRBV10-2 to TRBJ2-3; 12 positions agree with TRBD2. CDR1 and CDR2 from the germline V gene are WSHSY and SAAADI. This CDR3 spans 17 amino acids. V was clipped by 2 bases and J by 4 bases; unmatched bases: 7. The CDR3 DNA sequence: TGCGCCAGCAGTGAGCCAACTAGCGGGAGGACCCCAGATACGCAGTATTTT. This sequence encodes CASSEPTSGRTPDTQYF.

The chain combines TRBV6-5 with TRBJ2-5; D is possibly TRBD2 (6 bases). Germline V gene data show CDR1 as MNHEY and CDR2 as SVGAGI. V was shortened by 4 bases and J by 4 bases, with 19 bases between the two germline ends. This CDR3 is 16 amino acids long. The CDR3 loop reads CASSFFREGGSETQYF. CDR3 nucleotide sequence: TGTGCCAGCAGTTTCTTCCGCGAGGGAGGTTCAGAGACCCAGTACTTC.

About this clone: One end of the junction is discordant with germline, which a read error may explain. The rearrangement joins TRBV7-7 to TRBJ2-7, with TRBD2 matching over 8 bases. The germline V gene has CDR1 SSHAT and CDR2 FNYEAQ (reference sequence). The CDR3 consists of 15 residues. The CDR3 nucleotides read TGTGCTAGCAGCCCCCTCGGGAGGGGAGGGCGCGAGCAGTACTTC. Its protein product is CASSPLGRGGREQYF.

The chain is built from TRBV19 and TRBJ2-1, with TRBD2 identical over 11 bases. The germline CDR1 and CDR2 sequences are LNHDA and SQIVND (reference sequence). V shed 7 bases and J 5 bases; nucleotides not matched to a gene: 4. The CDR3 has 14 amino acids. CDR3 sequence: CASNRLAGNNEQFF. The CDR3 bases are TGTGCCAGTAACCGACTAGCGGGAAACAATGAGCAGTTCTTC.

This chain connects TRBV6-5 to TRBJ1-2; unclear D gene. V lost 2 bases to trimming and J lost 0 bases, with 10 bases between them. The CDR3 sequence is 15 residues long. Looked up from germline, CDR1 is MNHEY and CDR2 is SVGAGI. The CDR3 nucleotides are TGTGCCAGCAGTTACAGGGCCAATTCTAACTATGGCTACACCTTC. Translating it yields CASSYRANSNYGYTF.

The chain joins TRBV30 to TRBJ2-6; possibly TRBD1 for D (5 bases). This CDR3 spans 15 amino acids. Deletions cut 4 bases from V and 2 bases from J, with 12 bases between. CDR1 is GTSNPN, CDR2 SVGIG, per germline (reference sequence). The CDR3 coding sequence is TGTGCCTGGACCTTACCAGGGACTGGGGCCAACGTCCTGACTTTC. As protein: CAWTLPGTGANVLTF. Based on the CDR3 plus reference TRBV30 and TRBJ2-6, the full variable domain is SQTIHQWPATLVQPVGSPLSLECTVEGTSNPNLYWYRQAAGRGLQLLFYSVGIGQISSEVPQNLSASRPQDRQFILSSKKLLLSDSGFYLCAWTLPGTGANVLTFGAGSRLTVL.

J is TRBJ2-3 and V is TRBV15; 12 nucleotides match TRBD2. The V gene end was trimmed by 5 bases and the J gene end by 7 bases; junction bases not matched to a gene: 4. The CDR3 extends over 14 amino acids. The germline V gene has CDR1 LNHNV and CDR2 YYDKDF (reference sequence). The CDR3 DNA is TGTGCCACCAGCGAAACTAGCGGGAGGTATACGCAGTATTTT. This codes for CATSETSGRYTQYF. Looking up the rest from reference TRBV15 and TRBJ2-3 gives the full variable domain: DAMVIQNPRYQVTQFGKPVTLSCSQTLNHNVMYWYQQKSSQAPKLLFHYYDKDFNNEADTPDNFQSRRPNTSFCFLDIRSPGLGDTAMYLCATSETSGRYTQYFGPGTRLTVL.

The V call is TRBV11-3, the J call TRBJ2-5, with 7 bases identical to TRBD2. The germline V gene has CDR1 SGHNT and CDR2 YENEEA. This CDR3 contains 14 residues. V lost 1 base to trimming and J lost 3 bases; unmatched junction nucleotides: 2. The CDR3 nucleotides are TGTGCCAGCAGCTTAGGCGGGAGAAAAGAGACCCAGTACTTC. This translates into CASSLGGRKETQYF.

This chain uses TRBV27 with TRBJ2-1; no firm D call. Germline lookup yields CDR1 MNHEY and CDR2 SMNVEV (reference sequence). The V end was cut by 5 bases, the J end by 0 bases, with 14 bases between. The CDR3 extends over 16 amino acids. The DNA for the CDR3 is TGTGCCAGCAGTCCGTCGACGGAGAGCTCCTACAATGAGCAGTTCTTC. It encodes CASSPSTESSYNEQFF.

Note on this clone: The sample carries other DNA sequences with the same CDR3. The chain employs TRBV6-1 and TRBJ1-1, with unresolved D. The CDR3 is 13 amino acids. The V end was cut by 5 bases, the J end by 5 bases, with 12 bases between. Germline V gene sequence: CDR1 MNHNS, CDR2 SASEGT. CDR3 amino acids: CASSNTGVTEAFF. The CDR3 region has the DNA TGTGCCAGCAGTAACACTGGGGTAACTGAAGCTTTCTTT.

The chain has TRBV19 and TRBJ2-7, with D perhaps matching TRBD1 or TRBD2 (5 bases each). The germline V gene has CDR1 LNHDA and CDR2 SQIVND (reference sequence). V shed 5 bases and J shed 2 bases, with 10 bases lying between them. The CDR3 extends over 13 amino acids. The CDR3 DNA is TGTGCCAGTAGTCCGGGACGGACCTACGAGCAGTACTTC. Protein: CASSPGRTYEQYF.

The chain employs TRBV5-4 and TRBJ2-3; TRBD2 might be the D (5 bases). Looked up from germline, CDR1 is SGHNT and CDR2 is YYREEE (reference sequence). V lost 1 base and J lost 4, with 10 bases in between. The CDR3 is 14 residues long. Here the CDR3 reads CASSLNGMADTQYF. The CDR3 nucleotides read TGTGCCAGCAGCTTGAACGGGATGGCAGATACGCAGTATTTT.